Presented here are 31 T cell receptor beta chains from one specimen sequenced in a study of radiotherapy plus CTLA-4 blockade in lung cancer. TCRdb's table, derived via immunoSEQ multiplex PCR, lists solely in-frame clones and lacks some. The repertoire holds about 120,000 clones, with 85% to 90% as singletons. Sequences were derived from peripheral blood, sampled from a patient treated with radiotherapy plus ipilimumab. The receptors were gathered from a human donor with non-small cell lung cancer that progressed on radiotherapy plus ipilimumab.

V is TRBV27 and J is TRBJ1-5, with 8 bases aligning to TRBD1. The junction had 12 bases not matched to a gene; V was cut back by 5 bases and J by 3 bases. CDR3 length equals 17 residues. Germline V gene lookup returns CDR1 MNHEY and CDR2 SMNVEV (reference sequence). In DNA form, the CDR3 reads TGTGCCAGCAGTCCAGAAAGGACAGGGCTGGCCAATCAGCCCCAGCATTTT. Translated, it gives CASSPERTGLANQPQHF.

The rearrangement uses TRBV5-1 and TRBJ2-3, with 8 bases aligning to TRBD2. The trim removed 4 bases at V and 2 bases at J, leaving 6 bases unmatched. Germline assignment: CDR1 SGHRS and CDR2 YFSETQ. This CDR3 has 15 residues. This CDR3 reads CASSLASGYTDTQYF. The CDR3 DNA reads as TGCGCCAGCAGCCTCGCTAGCGGGTACACAGATACGCAGTATTTT.

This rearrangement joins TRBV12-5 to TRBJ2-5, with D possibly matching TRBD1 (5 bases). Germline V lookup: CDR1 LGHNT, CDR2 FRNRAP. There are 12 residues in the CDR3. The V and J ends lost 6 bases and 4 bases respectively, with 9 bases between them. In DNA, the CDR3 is TGTGCTAGTGGAGGGGTAGGAGAGACCCAGTACTTC. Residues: CASGGVGETQYF.

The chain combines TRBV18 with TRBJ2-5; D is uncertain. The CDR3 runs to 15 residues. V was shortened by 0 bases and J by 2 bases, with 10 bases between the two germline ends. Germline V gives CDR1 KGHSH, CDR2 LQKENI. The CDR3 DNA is TGTGCCAGCTCACCACCGGTCCAACTACAAGAGACCCAGTACTTC. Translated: CASSPPVQLQETQYF.

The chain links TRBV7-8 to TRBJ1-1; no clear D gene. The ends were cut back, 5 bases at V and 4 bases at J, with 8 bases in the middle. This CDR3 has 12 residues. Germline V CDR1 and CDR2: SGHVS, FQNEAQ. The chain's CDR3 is CASSRGPTEAFF. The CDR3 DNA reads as TGTGCCAGCAGCAGAGGGCCCACTGAAGCTTTCTTT.

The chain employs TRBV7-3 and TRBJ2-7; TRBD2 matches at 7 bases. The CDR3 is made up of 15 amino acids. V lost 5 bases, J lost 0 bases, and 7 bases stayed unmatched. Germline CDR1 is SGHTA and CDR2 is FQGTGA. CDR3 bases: TGTGCCAGCAGCGTGGCTAGCGGTCACTCCTACGAGCAGTACTTC. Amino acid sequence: CASSVASGHSYEQYF.

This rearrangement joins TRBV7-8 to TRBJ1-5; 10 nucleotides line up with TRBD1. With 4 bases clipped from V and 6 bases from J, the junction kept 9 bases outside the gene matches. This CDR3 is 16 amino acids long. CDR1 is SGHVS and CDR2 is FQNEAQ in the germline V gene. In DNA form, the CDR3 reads TGTGCCAGCAGCTCAACCCCCCGGGACAGGGGTCAGCCCCAGCATTTT. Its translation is CASSSTPRDRGQPQHF.

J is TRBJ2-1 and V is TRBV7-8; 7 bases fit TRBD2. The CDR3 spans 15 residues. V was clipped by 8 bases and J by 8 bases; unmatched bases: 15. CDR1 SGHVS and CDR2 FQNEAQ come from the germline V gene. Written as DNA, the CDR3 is TGTGCCAGCCGCCGCAGGTGGGAGGGCCTTCATGAGCAGTTCTTC. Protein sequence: CASRRRWEGLHEQFF. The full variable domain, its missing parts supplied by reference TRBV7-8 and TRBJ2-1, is GAGVSQSPRYKVAKRGQDVALRCDPISGHVSLFWYQQALGQGPEFLTYFQNEAQLDKSGLPSDRFFAERPEGSVSTLKIQRTQQEDSAVYLCASRRRWEGLHEQFFGPGTRLTVL.

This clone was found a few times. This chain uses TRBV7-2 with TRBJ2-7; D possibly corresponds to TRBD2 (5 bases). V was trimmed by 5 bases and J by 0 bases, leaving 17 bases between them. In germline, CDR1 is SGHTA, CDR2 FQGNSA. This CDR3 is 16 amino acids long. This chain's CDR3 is CASSARGVGISYEQYF. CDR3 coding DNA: TGTGCCAGCAGCGCCCGGGGTGTCGGGATCTCCTACGAGCAGTACTTC.

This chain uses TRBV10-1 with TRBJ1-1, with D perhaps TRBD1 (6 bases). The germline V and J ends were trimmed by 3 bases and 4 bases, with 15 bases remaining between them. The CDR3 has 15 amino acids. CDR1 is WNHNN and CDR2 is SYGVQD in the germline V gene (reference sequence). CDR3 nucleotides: TGCGCCAGCAGTGAAGGGACATTAGGGAGCACTGAAGCTTTCTTT. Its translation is CASSEGTLGSTEAFF.

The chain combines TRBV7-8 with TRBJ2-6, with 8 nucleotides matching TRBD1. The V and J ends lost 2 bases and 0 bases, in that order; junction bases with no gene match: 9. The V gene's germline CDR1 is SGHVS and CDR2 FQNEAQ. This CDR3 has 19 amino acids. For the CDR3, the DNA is TGTGCCAGCAGCTTACAGGGGGCGCAACTAAGCTCTGGGGCCAACGTCCTGACTTTC. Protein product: CASSLQGAQLSSGANVLTF. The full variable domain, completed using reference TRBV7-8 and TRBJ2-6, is GAGVSQSPRYKVAKRGQDVALRCDPISGHVSLFWYQQALGQGPEFLTYFQNEAQLDKSGLPSDRFFAERPEGSVSTLKIQRTQQEDSAVYLCASSLQGAQLSSGANVLTFGAGSRLTVL.

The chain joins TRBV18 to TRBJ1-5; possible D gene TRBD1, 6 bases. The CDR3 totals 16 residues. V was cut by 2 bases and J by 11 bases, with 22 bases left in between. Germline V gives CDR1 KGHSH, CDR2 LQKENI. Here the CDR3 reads CASSPATGGVRQAQHF. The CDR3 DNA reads TGTGCCAGCTCACCAGCTACCGGAGGGGTGAGACAGGCCCAGCATTTT.

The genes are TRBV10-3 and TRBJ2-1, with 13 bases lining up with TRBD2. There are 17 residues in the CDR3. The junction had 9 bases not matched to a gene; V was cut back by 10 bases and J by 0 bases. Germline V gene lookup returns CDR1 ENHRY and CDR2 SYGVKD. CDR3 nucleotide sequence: TGTGCCACAAGCCGGGGGACTAGCGGGAACTCCTACAATGAGCAGTTCTTC. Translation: CATSRGTSGNSYNEQFF.

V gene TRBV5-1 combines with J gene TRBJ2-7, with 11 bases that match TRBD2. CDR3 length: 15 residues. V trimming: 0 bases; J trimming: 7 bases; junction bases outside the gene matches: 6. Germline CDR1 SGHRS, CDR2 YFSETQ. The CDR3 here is CASSLEGLAGGEQYF. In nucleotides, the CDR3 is TGCGCCAGCAGCTTGGAGGGTCTAGCGGGAGGTGAGCAGTACTTC. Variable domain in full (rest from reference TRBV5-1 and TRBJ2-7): KAGVTQTPRYLIKTRGQQVTLSCSPISGHRSVSWYQQTPGQGLQFLFEYFSETQRNKGNFPGRFSGRQFSNSRSEMNVSTLELGDSALYLCASSLEGLAGGEQYFGPGTRLTVT.

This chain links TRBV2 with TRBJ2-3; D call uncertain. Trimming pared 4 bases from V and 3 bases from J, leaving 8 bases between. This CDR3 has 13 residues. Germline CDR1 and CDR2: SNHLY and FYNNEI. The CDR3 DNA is TGTGCCAGCAGTGGGGAAGGAACAGATACGCAGTATTTT. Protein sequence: CASSGEGTDTQYF.

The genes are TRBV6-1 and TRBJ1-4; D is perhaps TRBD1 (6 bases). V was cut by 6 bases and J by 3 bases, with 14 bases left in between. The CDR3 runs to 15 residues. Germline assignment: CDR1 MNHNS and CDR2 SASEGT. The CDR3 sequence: CASRPPQGPNEKLFF. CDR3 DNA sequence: TGTGCCAGCAGGCCACCTCAGGGGCCTAATGAAAAACTGTTTTTT.

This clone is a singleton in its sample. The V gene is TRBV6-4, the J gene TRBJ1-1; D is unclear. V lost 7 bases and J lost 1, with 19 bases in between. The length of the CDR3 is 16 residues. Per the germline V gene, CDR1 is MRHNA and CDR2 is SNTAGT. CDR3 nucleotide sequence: TGTGCCAGCAAACGATCGCCTGGGAAGTCGAACACTGAAGCTTTCTTT. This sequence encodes CASKRSPGKSNTEAFF.

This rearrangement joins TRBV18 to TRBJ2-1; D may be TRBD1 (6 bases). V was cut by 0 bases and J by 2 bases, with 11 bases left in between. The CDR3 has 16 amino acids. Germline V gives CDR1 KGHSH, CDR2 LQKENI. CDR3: CASSPPFRGPYNEQFF. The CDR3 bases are TGTGCCAGCTCACCACCATTCAGGGGCCCCTACAATGAGCAGTTCTTC. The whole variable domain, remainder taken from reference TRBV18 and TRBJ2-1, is NAGVMQNPRHLVRRRGQEARLRCSPMKGHSHVYWYRQLPEEGLKFMVYLQKENIIDESGMPKERFSAEFPKEGPSILRIQQVVRGDSAAYFCASSPPFRGPYNEQFFGPGTRLTVL.

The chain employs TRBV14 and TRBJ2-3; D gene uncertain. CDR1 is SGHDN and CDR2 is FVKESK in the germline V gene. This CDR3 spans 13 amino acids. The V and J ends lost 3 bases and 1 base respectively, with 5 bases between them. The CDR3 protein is CASSQLGTDTQYF. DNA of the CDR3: TGTGCCAGCAGCCAGCTGGGCACAGATACGCAGTATTTT.

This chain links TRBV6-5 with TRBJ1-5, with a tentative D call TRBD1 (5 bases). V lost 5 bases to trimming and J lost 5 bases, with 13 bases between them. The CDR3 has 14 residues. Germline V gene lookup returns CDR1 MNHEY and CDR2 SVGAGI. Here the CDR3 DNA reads TGTGCCAGCAGTCACAGGTCTCAGTATCAGCCCCAGCATTTT. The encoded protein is CASSHRSQYQPQHF.

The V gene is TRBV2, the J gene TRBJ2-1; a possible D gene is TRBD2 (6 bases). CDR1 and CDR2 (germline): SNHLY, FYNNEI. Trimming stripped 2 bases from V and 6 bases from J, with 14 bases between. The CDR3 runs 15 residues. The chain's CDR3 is CASSENSLGGNEQFF. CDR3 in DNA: TGTGCCAGCAGTGAAAATTCCCTCGGGGGCAATGAGCAGTTCTTC. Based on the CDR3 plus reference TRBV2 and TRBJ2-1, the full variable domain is EPEVTQTPSHQVTQMGQEVILRCVPISNHLYFYWYRQILGQKVEFLVSFYNNEISEKSEIFDDQFSVERPDGSNFTLKIRSTKLEDSAMYFCASSENSLGGNEQFFGPGTRLTVL.

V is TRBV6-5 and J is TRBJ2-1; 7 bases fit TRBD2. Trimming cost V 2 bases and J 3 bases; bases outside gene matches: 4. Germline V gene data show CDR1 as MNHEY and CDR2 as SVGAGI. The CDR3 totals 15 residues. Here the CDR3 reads CASSYAGGSYNEQFF. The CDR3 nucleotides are TGTGCCAGCAGTTACGCCGGGGGGAGCTACAATGAGCAGTTCTTC.

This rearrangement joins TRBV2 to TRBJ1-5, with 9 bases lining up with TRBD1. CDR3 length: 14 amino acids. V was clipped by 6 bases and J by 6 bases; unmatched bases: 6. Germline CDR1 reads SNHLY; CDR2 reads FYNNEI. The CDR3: CASRTGGNPQPQHF. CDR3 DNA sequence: TGTGCCAGCAGGACAGGGGGTAATCCTCAGCCCCAGCATTTT.

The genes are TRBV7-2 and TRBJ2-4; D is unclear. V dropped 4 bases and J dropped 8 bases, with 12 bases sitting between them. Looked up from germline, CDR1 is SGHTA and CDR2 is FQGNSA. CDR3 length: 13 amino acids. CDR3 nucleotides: TGTGCCAGCAGCTCCCCCCCCATGCACATTCAGTACTTC. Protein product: CASSSPPMHIQYF.

The CDR3 nucleotides read TGCGCCAGCAGCTCTCCGGGACAAGGCGGTGGCTACACCTTC. It specifies CASSSPGQGGGYTF. This chain joins TRBV5-1 and TRBJ1-2; a possible D gene is TRBD1 (6 bases). The V end was cut by 3 bases, the J end by 7 bases, with 16 bases between. CDR1 and CDR2 from the germline V gene are SGHRS and YFSETQ. The CDR3 contains 14 residues.

CDR3 protein: CASSASGSYNEQFF. CDR3 coding DNA: TGTGCCAGCAGCGCTAGCGGCTCCTACAATGAGCAGTTCTTC. The chain recombines TRBV9 with TRBJ2-1, with 7 positions matching TRBD2. The trim removed 3 bases at V and 0 bases at J, leaving 0 bases unmatched. This CDR3 is built from 14 residues. Per germline, CDR1 SGDLS and CDR2 YYNGEE.

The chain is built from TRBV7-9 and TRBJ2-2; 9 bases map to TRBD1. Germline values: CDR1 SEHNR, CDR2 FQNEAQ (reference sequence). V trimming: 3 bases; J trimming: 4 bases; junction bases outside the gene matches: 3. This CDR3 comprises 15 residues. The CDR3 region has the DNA TGTGCCAGCAGCTTCGGACAGGGGATCACCGGGGAGCTGTTTTTT. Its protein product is CASSFGQGITGELFF. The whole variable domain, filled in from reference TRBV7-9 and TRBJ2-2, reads DTGVSQNPRHKITKRGQNVTFRCDPISEHNRLYWYRQTLGQGPEFLTYFQNEAQLEKSRLLSDRFSAERPKGSFSTLEIQRTEQGDSAMYLCASSFGQGITGELFFGEGSRLTVL.

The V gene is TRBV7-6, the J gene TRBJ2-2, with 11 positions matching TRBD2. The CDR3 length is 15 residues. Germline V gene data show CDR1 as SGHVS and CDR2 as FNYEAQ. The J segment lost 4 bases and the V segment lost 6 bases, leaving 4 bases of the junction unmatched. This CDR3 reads CASSRTSGRTGELFF. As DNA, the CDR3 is TGTGCCAGCAGTCGGACTAGCGGGCGCACCGGGGAGCTGTTTTTT.

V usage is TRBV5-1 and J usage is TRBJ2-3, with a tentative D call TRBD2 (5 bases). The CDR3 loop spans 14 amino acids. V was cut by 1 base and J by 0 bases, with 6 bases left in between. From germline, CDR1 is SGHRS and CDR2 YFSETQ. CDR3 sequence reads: CASSLSGSTDTQYF. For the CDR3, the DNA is TGCGCCAGCAGCTTGTCGGGGAGCACAGATACGCAGTATTTT.

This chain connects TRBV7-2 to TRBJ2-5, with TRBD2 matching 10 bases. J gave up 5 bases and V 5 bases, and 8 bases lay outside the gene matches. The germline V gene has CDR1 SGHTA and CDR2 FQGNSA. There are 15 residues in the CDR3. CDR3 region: CASSKNSGRVETQYF. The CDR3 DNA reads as TGTGCCAGCAGCAAGAACAGCGGGAGGGTTGAGACCCAGTACTTC.

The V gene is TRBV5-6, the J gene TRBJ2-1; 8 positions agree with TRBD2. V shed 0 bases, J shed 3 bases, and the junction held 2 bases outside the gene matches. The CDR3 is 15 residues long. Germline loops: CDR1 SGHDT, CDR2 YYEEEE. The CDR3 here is CASSLGSGNYNEQFF. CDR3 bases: TGTGCCAGCAGCTTGGGTAGCGGGAACTACAATGAGCAGTTCTTC.